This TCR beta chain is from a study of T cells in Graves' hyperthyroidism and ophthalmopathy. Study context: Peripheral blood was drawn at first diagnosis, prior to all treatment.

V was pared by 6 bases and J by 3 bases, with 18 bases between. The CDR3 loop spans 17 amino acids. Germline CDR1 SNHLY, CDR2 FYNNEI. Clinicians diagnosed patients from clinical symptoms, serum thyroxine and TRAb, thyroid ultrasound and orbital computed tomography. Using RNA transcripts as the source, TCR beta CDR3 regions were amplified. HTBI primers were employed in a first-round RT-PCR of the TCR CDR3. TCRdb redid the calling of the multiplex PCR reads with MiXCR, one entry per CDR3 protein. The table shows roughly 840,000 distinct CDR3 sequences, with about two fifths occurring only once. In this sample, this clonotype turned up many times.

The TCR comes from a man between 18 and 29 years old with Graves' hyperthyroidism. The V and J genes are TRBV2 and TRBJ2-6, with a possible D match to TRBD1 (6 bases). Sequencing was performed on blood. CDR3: CASRDTFRTVGANVLTF. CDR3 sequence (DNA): TGTGCCAGCAGGGACACCTTCAGGACAGTTGGGGCCAACGTCCTGACTTTC.